This T cell receptor beta chain appears in the sequencing data of a study of synovial regulatory T cells in juvenile arthritis. Measured with immunoSEQ multiplex PCR; TCRdb has only the in-frame clones, and not every one. This table holds 7,500 to 10,000 clones. The CDR3 extends over 16 amino acids. No DNA is recorded. Germline CDR1 SEHNR, CDR2 FQNEAQ (reference sequence). Sequenced input: Treg cells from blood. Subset noted: remaining (HLA-DR-negative) circulating blood Treg cells. The source is a donor aged 2-35 years with juvenile idiopathic arthritis. The chain combines TRBV7-9 with TRBJ1-6; as DNA is missing, the TRBD1 call by TCRdb cannot be tested. CDR3 amino acids: CASRSGTASYNSPLHF.